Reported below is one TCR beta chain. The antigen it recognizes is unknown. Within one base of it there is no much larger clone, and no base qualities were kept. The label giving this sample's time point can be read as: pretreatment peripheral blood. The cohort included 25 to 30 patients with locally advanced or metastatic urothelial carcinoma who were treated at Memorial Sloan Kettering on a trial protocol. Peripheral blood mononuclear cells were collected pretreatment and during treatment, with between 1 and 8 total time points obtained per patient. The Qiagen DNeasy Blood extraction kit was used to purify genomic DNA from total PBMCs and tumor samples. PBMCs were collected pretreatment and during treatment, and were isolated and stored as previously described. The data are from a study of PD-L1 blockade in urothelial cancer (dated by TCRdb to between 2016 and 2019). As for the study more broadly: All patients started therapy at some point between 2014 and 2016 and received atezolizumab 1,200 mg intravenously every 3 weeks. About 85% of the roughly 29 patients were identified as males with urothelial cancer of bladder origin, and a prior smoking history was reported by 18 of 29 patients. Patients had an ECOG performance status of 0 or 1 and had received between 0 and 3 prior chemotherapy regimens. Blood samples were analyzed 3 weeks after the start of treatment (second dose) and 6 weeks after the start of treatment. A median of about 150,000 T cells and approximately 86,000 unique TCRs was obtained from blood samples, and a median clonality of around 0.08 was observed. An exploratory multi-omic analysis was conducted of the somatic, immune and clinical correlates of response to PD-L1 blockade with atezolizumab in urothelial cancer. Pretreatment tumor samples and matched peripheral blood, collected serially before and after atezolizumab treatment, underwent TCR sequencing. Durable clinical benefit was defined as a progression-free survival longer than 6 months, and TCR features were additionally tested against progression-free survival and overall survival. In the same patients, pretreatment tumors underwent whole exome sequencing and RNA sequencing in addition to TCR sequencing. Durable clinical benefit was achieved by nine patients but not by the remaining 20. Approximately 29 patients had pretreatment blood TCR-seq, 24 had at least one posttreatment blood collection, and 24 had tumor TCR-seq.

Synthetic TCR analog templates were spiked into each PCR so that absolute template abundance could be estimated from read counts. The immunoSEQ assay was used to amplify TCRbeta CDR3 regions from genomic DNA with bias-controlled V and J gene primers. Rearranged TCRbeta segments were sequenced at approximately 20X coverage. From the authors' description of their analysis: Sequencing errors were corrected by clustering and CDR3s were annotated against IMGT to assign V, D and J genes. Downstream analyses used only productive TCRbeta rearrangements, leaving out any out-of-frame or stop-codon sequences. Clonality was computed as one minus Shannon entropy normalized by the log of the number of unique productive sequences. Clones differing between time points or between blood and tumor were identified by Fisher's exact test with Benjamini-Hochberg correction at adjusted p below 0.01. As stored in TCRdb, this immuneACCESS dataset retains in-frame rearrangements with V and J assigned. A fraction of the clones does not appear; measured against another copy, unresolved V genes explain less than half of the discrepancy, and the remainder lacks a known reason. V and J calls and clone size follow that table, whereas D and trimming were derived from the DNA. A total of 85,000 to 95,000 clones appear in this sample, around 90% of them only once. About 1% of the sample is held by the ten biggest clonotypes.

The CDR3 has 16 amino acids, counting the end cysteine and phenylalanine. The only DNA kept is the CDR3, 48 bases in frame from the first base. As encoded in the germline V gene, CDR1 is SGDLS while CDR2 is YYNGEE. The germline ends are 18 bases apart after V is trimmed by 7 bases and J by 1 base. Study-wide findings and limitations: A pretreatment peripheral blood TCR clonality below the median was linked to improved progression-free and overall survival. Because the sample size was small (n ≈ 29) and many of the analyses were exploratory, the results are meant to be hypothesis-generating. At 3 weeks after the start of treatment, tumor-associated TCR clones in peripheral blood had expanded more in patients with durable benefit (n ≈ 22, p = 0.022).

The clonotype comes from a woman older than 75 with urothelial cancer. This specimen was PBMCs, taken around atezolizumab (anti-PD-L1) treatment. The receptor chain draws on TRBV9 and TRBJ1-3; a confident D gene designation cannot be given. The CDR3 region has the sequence CASSLEGFASGNTIYF. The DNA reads TGTGCCAGCTCCCTAGAGGGTTTTGCATCTGGAAACACCATATATTTT.